These T cell receptor beta chains were read from a single sample in a study of regulatory T cells in long-lasting Graves disease. TCRdb used MiXCR to reprocess the multiplex PCR reads, holding one entry per CDR3 protein. The sample includes approximately 310,000 distinct CDR3 sequences, 18% of them seen just once. Sequencing used peripheral blood mononuclear cells (PBMCs), obtained at new diagnosis, from a patient treated with antithyroid drugs. The receptors were sampled from a female donor with Graves disease. The CDR3 runs from the conserved cysteine through the conserved F or W. D genes are given only for firm matches. Only some rows state a clone size, as once, few, many or a class for expanded clones.

many	TRBV20-1	12	TRBD1	TRBJ2-2	TGCAGTGCTCCCAGGGGGCCCGGGGAGCTGTTTTTT	CSAPRGPGELFF
.	TRBV20-1	14	.	TRBJ2-1	TGCAGTGCTATTACCGGAGGCGTGTACAATGAGCAGTTCTTC	CSAITGGVYNEQFF
.	TRBV11-2	15	TRBD1	TRBJ2-1	TGTGCCAGCAGCTTAGCAGGACAGGGGGACAATGAGCAGTTCTTC	CASSLAGQGDNEQFF
many	TRBV28	12	.	TRBJ1-1	TGTGCCAGCCATGAGAGGGACACTGAAGCTTTCTTT	CASHERDTEAFF
many	TRBV5-1	15	TRBD1	TRBJ1-1	TGCGCCAGCAGCTTGAGCACAGGGGGGATCTCTGAAGCTTTCTTT	CASSLSTGGISEAFF
many	TRBV30	15	.	TRBJ1-1	TGTGCCTGGAGTGTACGGGCCGGGATGAACACTGAAGCTTTCTTT	CAWSVRAGMNTEAFF
many	TRBV5-1	14	TRBD1	TRBJ1-1	TGTGCCAGCAGCTGGGGACAGGGGAGCACTGAAGCTTTCTTT	CASSWGQGSTEAFF
many	TRBV19	15	.	TRBJ1-5	TGTGCCAGTAGTTACAGCCCGTATAGCAATCAGCCCCAGCATTTT	CASSYSPYSNQPQHF
.	TRBV18	14	.	TRBJ1-2	TGTGCCAGCTCACCACCGTCCAGGGGCCATGGCTACACCTTC	CASSPPSRGHGYTF
few	TRBV5-1	15	TRBD1	TRBJ1-3	TGTGCCAGCAGCCTACAGGGGGCGCCTGGAAACACCATATATTTT	CASSLQGAPGNTIYF
.	TRBV6-1	12	.	TRBJ2-3	TGTGCCAGCATCCCAGGAGGCGATACGCAGTATTTT	CASIPGGDTQYF
many	TRBV6-1	15	.	TRBJ1-4	TGTGCCAGCAGTGAAGCCAGTTCAACTAATGAAAAACTGTTTTTT	CASSEASSTNEKLFF
many	TRBV20-1	15	TRBD2	TRBJ2-3	TGCAGTGCTCAGGGGCTAGCGGGGAGCACAGATACGCAGTATTTT	CSAQGLAGSTDTQYF
many	TRBV6-1	15	.	TRBJ1-5	TGTGCCAGCAGGGGAGGACAGAACCCGAATCAGCCCCAGCATTTT	CASRGGQNPNQPQHF
.	TRBV25-1	14	TRBD1	TRBJ2-1	TGTGCCAGCAGTGGGGACAGGGGTTGGAATGAGCAGTTCTTC	CASSGDRGWNEQFF
many	TRBV11-2	14	.	TRBJ1-2	TGTGCCAGCAGCCTAGGGGGAGAAGACTATGGCTACACCTTC	CASSLGGEDYGYTF
few	TRBV5-1	18	TRBD1	TRBJ1-4	TGCGCCAGCAGCTTGGTGGGGACAGGGGAGGCCTATAATGAAAAACTGTTTTTT	CASSLVGTGEAYNEKLFF
.	TRBV20-1	16	TRBD2	TRBJ2-1	TGCAGTGCTAGGCTAGCGGGAGGGCCTGCAAGTAATGAGCAGTTCTTC	CSARLAGGPASNEQFF
few	TRBV5-1	14	.	TRBJ2-1	TGCGCCAGCAGCTTGGGGCCTAGATATAATGAGCAGTTCTTC	CASSLGPRYNEQFF
few	TRBV6-5	18	TRBD2	TRBJ2-7	TGTGCCAGCAGTTACTCGGTGGGCCTAGCGGCCTTGTCCAACGAGCAGTACTTC	CASSYSVGLAALSNEQYF
.	TRBV24-1	13	.	TRBJ2-3	TGTGCCACCAGGGAGTTTAGGGGCGATACGCAGTATTTT	CATREFRGDTQYF
many	TRBV19	15	TRBD2	TRBJ2-2	TGTGCCAGTACCACTAGCGGGGTGAACACCGGGGAGCTGTTTTTT	CASTTSGVNTGELFF
.	TRBV7-9	13	.	TRBJ2-1	TGTGCCAGCAGCTTACCTGCGCACAATGAGCAGTTCTTC	CASSLPAHNEQFF
many	TRBV6-4	20	TRBD1	TRBJ1-6	TGTGCCAGCAGTGACCCCCAGAATTGGCATCACCGGGACAGGGATGTCTCCCTCCACTTT	CASSDPQNWHHRDRDVSLHF
many	TRBV9	19	TRBD2	TRBJ2-7	TGTGCCAGCAGCCCGACCTCCGGGACTAGCGGAAGAGGCTCCTACGAGCAGTACTTC	CASSPTSGTSGRGSYEQYF
many	TRBV19	13	.	TRBJ1-2	TGTGCCAGTAGTATTGGTACTAACTATGGCTACACCTTC	CASSIGTNYGYTF
many	TRBV12-3/TRBV12-4	15	.	TRBJ2-2	TGTGCCAGCAGTTTTAAGGGGTTGGGCACCGGGGAGCTGTTTTTT	CASSFKGLGTGELFF
.	TRBV3-1	14	TRBD2	TRBJ2-7	TGTGCCAGCAGCCAAGGTAGCGGGAGCGCCGAGCAGTACTTC	CASSQGSGSAEQYF
few	TRBV12-3/TRBV12-4	17	TRBD1	TRBJ2-5	TGTGCCAGCAGACGGGACAGGGGGCAGGGTGGTATAGAGACCCAGTACTTC	CASRRDRGQGGIETQYF
.	TRBV24-1	15	TRBD2	TRBJ2-1	TGTGCCACCAGTGGAGAGGCTAGCGGGACTAATGAGCAGTTCTTC	CATSGEASGTNEQFF
many	TRBV24-1	14	TRBD2	TRBJ2-1	TGTGCCACCAGTCCAGCGGGAGGGACGAATGAGCAGTTCTTC	CATSPAGGTNEQFF
many	TRBV19	14	.	TRBJ1-1	TGTGCCAGTATAAACACGGCGCCGATAACTGAAGCTTTCTTT	CASINTAPITEAFF